The rows below give T cell receptor beta chains drawn from one sample of a study of shared clonotypes between healthy human individuals. The table came from immunoSEQ multiplex PCR; TCRdb's copy has only in-frame clones and leaves some out. The table includes 1.6 million or so clones, roughly 97% detected once. Sequencing was performed on naive CD4+ T cells sorted from blood. Every receptor here comes from a young man in good health. Each CDR3 is given with its conserved first and last residue. The order of the fields is clone size, D gene, J gene, V gene, CDR3 DNA, CDR3 protein. The D gene is left open where the match is weak. Where a row states a size, it is once, few, many or the class of an expanded clone; other rows omit it.

clone_size: NA; d_call: NA; j_call: TRBJ1-2; v_call: TRBV25-1; cdr3_nt: TGTGCCAGCAGCCTAAAGGTGGGCTATGGCTACACCTTC; cdr3_aa: CASSLKVGYGYTF
clone_size: once; d_call: NA; j_call: TRBJ1-1; v_call: TRBV6-6; cdr3_nt: TGTGCCAGCAGGACCGGACAGATGGGGAACACTGAAGCTTTCTTT; cdr3_aa: CASRTGQMGNTEAFF
clone_size: NA; d_call: NA; j_call: TRBJ1-1; v_call: TRBV11-2; cdr3_nt: TGTGCCAGCAGCCTCCGGTTAGAGGGCCGGGGGACTGAAGCTTTCTTT; cdr3_aa: CASSLRLEGRGTEAFF
clone_size: NA; d_call: NA; j_call: TRBJ2-7; v_call: TRBV7-2; cdr3_nt: TGTGCCAGCGGACGGCTCAAGGGAGTGTCTTGGCAGTACTTC; cdr3_aa: CASGRLKGVSWQYF
clone_size: NA; d_call: NA; j_call: TRBJ2-7; v_call: TRBV7-5; cdr3_nt: TGTGTCAGAAGCCGTAGACTAGCCTCAACCTACGAGCAGTACTTC; cdr3_aa: CVRSRRLASTYEQYF
clone_size: NA; d_call: TRBD2; j_call: TRBJ2-5; v_call: TRBV18; cdr3_nt: TGTGCCAGCTTCACCGTACTAGCGGCCCAAGAGACCCAGTACTTC; cdr3_aa: CASFTVLAAQETQYF
clone_size: NA; d_call: TRBD2; j_call: TRBJ2-1; v_call: TRBV9; cdr3_nt: TGTGCCAGCAGCGTAGGGCCTAGCGGGAGTGGCAATGAGCAGTTCTTC; cdr3_aa: CASSVGPSGSGNEQFF
clone_size: NA; d_call: TRBD2; j_call: TRBJ2-1; v_call: TRBV9; cdr3_nt: TGTGCCAGCAGCGTCGAGGGACTAGCGGGAGATGAGCAGTTCTTC; cdr3_aa: CASSVEGLAGDEQFF
clone_size: NA; d_call: TRBD2; j_call: TRBJ2-7; v_call: TRBV9; cdr3_nt: TGTGCCAGCAGCGCACGGGACTACCATACGAGGGAGTACTTC; cdr3_aa: CASSARDYHTREYF
clone_size: once; d_call: TRBD1; j_call: TRBJ2-1; v_call: TRBV14; cdr3_nt: TGTGCCAGCAGCCCCAGGACAGGGGGCAATGAGCAGTTCTTC; cdr3_aa: CASSPRTGGNEQFF
clone_size: NA; d_call: TRBD2; j_call: TRBJ2-7; v_call: TRBV5-1; cdr3_nt: TGCGCCAGCAGCTTGGGGGGACTAGCGGGAGTAAAGTCCTACGAGCAGTACTTC; cdr3_aa: CASSLGGLAGVKSYEQYF
clone_size: NA; d_call: TRBD1; j_call: TRBJ1-4; v_call: TRBV29-1; cdr3_nt: TGCAGCGTTGGGCGGACAGGGGGTACTAATGAAAAACTGTTTTTT; cdr3_aa: CSVGRTGGTNEKLFF
clone_size: NA; d_call: TRBD2; j_call: TRBJ2-1; v_call: TRBV5-6; cdr3_nt: TGTGCCAGCAGCTCTCTAGCGGGAGTGTTGAATGAGCAGTTCTTC; cdr3_aa: CASSSLAGVLNEQFF
clone_size: NA; d_call: TRBD2; j_call: TRBJ2-5; v_call: TRBV5-1; cdr3_nt: TGCGCCAGCAGCTTGGCCAATTTGGCAGCGGGAGTAGGGGAGACCCAGTACTTC; cdr3_aa: CASSLANLAAGVGETQYF
clone_size: NA; d_call: NA; j_call: TRBJ1-2; v_call: TRBV29-1; cdr3_nt: TGCAGCGTTCGTAATAGGGAAAGTGGCTACACCTTC; cdr3_aa: CSVRNRESGYTF
clone_size: NA; d_call: NA; j_call: TRBJ2-5; v_call: TRBV18; cdr3_nt: TGTGCCAGCTCACCTCGGGACTTCCAAGAGACCCAGTACTTC; cdr3_aa: CASSPRDFQETQYF
clone_size: NA; d_call: NA; j_call: TRBJ2-7; v_call: TRBV30; cdr3_nt: TGTGCCTTTGGAGATTACTACGAGCAGTACTTC; cdr3_aa: CAFGDYYEQYF
clone_size: NA; d_call: NA; j_call: TRBJ2-2; v_call: TRBV4-3; cdr3_nt: TGCGCCAGCAGCCAAGACCACCCTAAAACCGGGGAGCTGTTTTTT; cdr3_aa: CASSQDHPKTGELFF
clone_size: NA; d_call: NA; j_call: TRBJ2-1; v_call: TRBV28; cdr3_nt: TGTGCCAGTATACAAGGGCGGACCTCCTACAATGAGCAGTTCTTC; cdr3_aa: CASIQGRTSYNEQFF
clone_size: NA; d_call: NA; j_call: TRBJ1-4; v_call: TRBV4-3; cdr3_nt: TGCGCCAGCAGCCAAGTAGGCAATGCTAATGAAAAACTGTTTTTT; cdr3_aa: CASSQVGNANEKLFF
clone_size: NA; d_call: NA; j_call: TRBJ2-7; v_call: TRBV27; cdr3_nt: TGTGCCAGCAGGGTGAGAGGAACGGACTCGATGATCTACGAGCAGTACTTC; cdr3_aa: CASRVRGTDSMIYEQYF
clone_size: NA; d_call: TRBD1; j_call: TRBJ2-2; v_call: TRBV5-4; cdr3_nt: TGTGCCAGCAGCCAAGGACAGGGGAACACCGGGGAGCTGTTTTTT; cdr3_aa: CASSQGQGNTGELFF
clone_size: NA; d_call: TRBD2; j_call: TRBJ2-1; v_call: TRBV7-6; cdr3_nt: TGTGCCAGCAACAGACTAGCGGGAGCTGGGGGATACAATGAGCAGTTCTTC; cdr3_aa: CASNRLAGAGGYNEQFF
clone_size: NA; d_call: NA; j_call: TRBJ2-2; v_call: TRBV30; cdr3_nt: TGTGCCTGGAGGGGAGATCCCGGGGAGCTGTTTTTT; cdr3_aa: CAWRGDPGELFF
clone_size: NA; d_call: TRBD2; j_call: TRBJ2-2; v_call: TRBV7-8; cdr3_nt: TGTGCCAGCAGCTTAACCCGCCGGACTAGCGGGGGTATATGGCACACCGGGGAGCTGTTTTTT; cdr3_aa: CASSLTRRTSGGIWHTGELFF
clone_size: NA; d_call: TRBD1; j_call: TRBJ1-5; v_call: TRBV28; cdr3_nt: TGTGCCAGCAGTCCCGGGACAGGGGCGATGGATCAGCCCCAGCATTTT; cdr3_aa: CASSPGTGAMDQPQHF
clone_size: NA; d_call: TRBD1; j_call: TRBJ2-7; v_call: TRBV9; cdr3_nt: TGTGCCAGCAGCGAAGCGACAGGGGGATCATACGAGCAGTACTTC; cdr3_aa: CASSEATGGSYEQYF